This TCR beta chain emerged from a study of healthy donors' naive CD4 and CD8 T cells. The CDR3 runs 15 residues. Trimming took off 5 bases at V and 3 bases at J, with 14 bases between the two ends. Germline V lookup: CDR1 ENHRY, CDR2 SYGVKD. Starting from 500 ng of total RNA, TCR libraries were made with linear amplification. MiXCR, applied by TCRdb to the reads, yields one record per CDR3 protein. The data hold approximately 180,000 distinct CDR3 sequences, with around 74% observed a single time. The specimen was naive CD4+ and CD8+ T cells sorted from blood, pooled from several donors. This receptor was identified in a pool of human donors in good health; the sample pools cells from several healthy donors. J is TRBJ2-1 and V is TRBV10-3; D perhaps matches TRBD2 (6 bases). CDR3 sequence reads: CAISTGERLYNEQFF. In DNA, the CDR3 is TGTGCCATCAGTACGGGAGAACGGCTCTACAATGAGCAGTTCTTC.